A single sample is the source of the 10 T cell receptor beta chains below, sequenced in a study of T cell changes during pregnancy in multiple sclerosis. TCRdb keeps only in-frame clones here, not all; method: immunoSEQ multiplex PCR. Here the sample spans about 79,000 clones, 75% to 95% being singletons. Sequenced here: CD4+ T cells from peripheral blood mononuclear cells, sampled in the second trimester of pregnancy. The receptors here all came from a female donor with multiple sclerosis, enrolled in a pregnancy study.

The chain's CDR3 is CASSPPGVNTEAFF. Here the CDR3 DNA reads TGTGCCAGCAGCCCGCCAGGGGTGAACACTGAAGCTTTCTTT. The chain recombines TRBV7-2 with TRBJ1-1, with a possible D match to TRBD1 (6 bases). V lost 5 bases and J 0 bases, leaving 10 bases between the germline ends. Germline loops: CDR1 SGHTA, CDR2 FQGNSA. This CDR3 is 14 amino acids long.

This clone has a single count. The CDR3 is CASSIGHPETQYF. The DNA of the CDR3 is TGTGCCAGTAGTATTGGGCACCCGGAGACCCAGTACTTC. J is TRBJ2-5 and V is TRBV19; D gene unclear. V lost 3 bases, J lost 5 bases, and 10 bases lay in between. There are 13 residues in the CDR3. Looked up from germline, CDR1 is LNHDA and CDR2 is SQIVND (reference sequence). Supplemented by reference TRBV19 and TRBJ2-5, the full variable domain reads DGGITQSPKYLFRKEGQNVTLSCEQNLNHDAMYWYRQDPGQGLRLIYYSQIVNDFQKGDIAEGYSVSREKKESFPLTVTSAQKNPTAFYLCASSIGHPETQYFGPGTRLLVL.

The chain joins TRBV15 to TRBJ2-5; D is undetermined. The V gene's germline CDR1 is LNHNV and CDR2 YYDKDF (reference sequence). Deletions cut 0 bases from V and 0 bases from J, with 8 bases between. The CDR3 has 15 amino acids. CDR3 DNA sequence: TGTGCCACCAGCAGAGATACGGAGTACCAAGAGACCCAGTACTTC. Translation gives CATSRDTEYQETQYF.

The CDR3 coding sequence is TGTGCCAGCACCCTAAACATTCAGTACTTC. Its protein product is CASTLNIQYF. The V call is TRBV7-3, the J call TRBJ2-4; D not certain. Germline CDR1 is SGHTA and CDR2 is FQGTGA. This CDR3 has 10 amino acids. Trimming stripped 7 bases from V and 6 bases from J, with 4 bases between.

The chain has TRBV19 and TRBJ1-1, with D possibly TRBD1 on 5 matching bases. The CDR3 spans 11 residues. Germline-derived CDR1 and CDR2 are LNHDA and SQIVND (reference sequence). Trimming shortened V by 4 bases and J by 8 bases, and 8 bases separated the two germline ends. The CDR3 here is CASSSRTEAFF. The CDR3 coding sequence is TGTGCCAGTAGTAGCAGGACAGAAGCTTTCTTT.

This chain joins TRBV6-1 and TRBJ1-5, with a possible D match to TRBD1 (6 bases). This CDR3 has 15 amino acids. Trimming took 0 bases from V and 2 from J, leaving 8 bases between them. The germline CDR1 and CDR2 sequences are MNHNS and SASEGT. CDR3 loop: CASSEAGGGNQPQHF. The DNA for the CDR3 is TGTGCCAGCAGTGAAGCAGGGGGGGGCAATCAGCCCCAGCATTTT.

The rearrangement uses TRBV4-1 and TRBJ2-7; D perhaps matches TRBD2 (6 bases). Trimming cost V 4 bases and J 2 bases, with 12 bases left between them. The germline gives CDR1 MGHRA, CDR2 YSYEKL. The CDR3 totals 14 residues. This CDR3 is CASSRPGVPYEQYF. The CDR3 DNA is TGCGCCAGCAGCCGGCCGGGGGTCCCCTACGAGCAGTACTTC.

This clone has a handful of counts. The rearrangement joins TRBV7-9 to TRBJ2-2; D remains ambiguous. Germline values: CDR1 SEHNR, CDR2 FQNEAQ (reference sequence). V shed 2 bases and J shed 6 bases, with 4 bases lying between them. The CDR3 has 12 residues. The CDR3 is CASSLSSGELFF. CDR3 nucleotides: TGTGCCAGCAGCTTAAGCTCCGGGGAGCTGTTTTTT.

This sequence joins TRBV19 and TRBJ1-5, with 7 bases lining up with TRBD1. This CDR3 comprises 15 residues. The V segment lost 6 bases and the J segment 2 bases; nucleotides outside the gene matches: 7. The V gene's germline CDR1 is LNHDA and CDR2 SQIVND (reference sequence). CDR3 coding DNA: TGTGCCAGTAGCGTAGGGGGCTTCGGCAATCAGCCCCAGCATTTT. Translating it yields CASSVGGFGNQPQHF.

This rearrangement joins TRBV20-1 to TRBJ2-2; D is perhaps TRBD2 (6 bases). Trimming took 7 bases from V and 4 from J, leaving 7 bases between them. The CDR3 loop spans 11 amino acids. Germline V CDR1 and CDR2: DFQATT, SNEGSKA (reference sequence). The CDR3 region is CSGRGTGELFF. CDR3 coding DNA: TGCAGTGGGCGGGGCACCGGGGAGCTGTTTTTT.